This T cell receptor beta chain appears in the sequencing data of a study of shared clonotypes between healthy human individuals. Overall study context: Each donor had three CD4 naive, three CD4 memory, two CD8 naive and one CD8 memory plate.

Of note for this clone: Its antigen is as yet unknown.

This table comes from immunoSEQ multiplex PCR, and its TCRdb copy is limited to in-frame clones, with some not included. The sample holds roughly 2.2 million clones, 85% to 95% seen once. There were no recent acute infections or vaccinations among the donors, who were healthy HIV-negative adults. Everyone who donated was a Caucasian adult who lived in Nashville, Tennessee. General study results and limits: Exclusively blood specimens were collected; tissue repertoires likely differ.

CDR1 and CDR2 from the germline V gene are SGDLS and YYNGEE. The length of the CDR3 is 13 residues. V lost 1 base and J lost 7, with 11 bases in between. Sequenced: naive CD4+ T cells from PBMCs. Subset indicated: CD45RA+ positively selected. The sequence came from a young man in good health. Some clones in this sample may be carry-over from other donors' samples. V usage is TRBV9 and J usage is TRBJ2-5, with D possibly matching TRBD1 (6 bases). The CDR3 sequence: CASSVSGTRTQYF. The CDR3 DNA reads TGTGCCAGCAGCGTATCTGGGACAAGGACCCAGTACTTC.